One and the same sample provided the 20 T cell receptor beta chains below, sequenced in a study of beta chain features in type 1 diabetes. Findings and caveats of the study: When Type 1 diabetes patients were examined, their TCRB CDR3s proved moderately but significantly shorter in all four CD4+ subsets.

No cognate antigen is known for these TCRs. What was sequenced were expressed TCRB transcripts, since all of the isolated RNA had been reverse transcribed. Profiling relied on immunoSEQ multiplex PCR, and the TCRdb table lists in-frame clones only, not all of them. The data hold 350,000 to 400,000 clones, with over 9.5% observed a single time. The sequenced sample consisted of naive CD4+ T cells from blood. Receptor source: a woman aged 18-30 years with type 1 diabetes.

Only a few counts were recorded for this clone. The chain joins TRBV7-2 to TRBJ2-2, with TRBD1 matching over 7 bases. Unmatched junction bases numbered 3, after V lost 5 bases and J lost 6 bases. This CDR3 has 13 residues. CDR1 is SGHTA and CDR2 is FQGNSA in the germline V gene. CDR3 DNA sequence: TGTGCCAGCAGCGTTACAGGGGCCGGGGAGCTGTTTTTT. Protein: CASSVTGAGELFF.

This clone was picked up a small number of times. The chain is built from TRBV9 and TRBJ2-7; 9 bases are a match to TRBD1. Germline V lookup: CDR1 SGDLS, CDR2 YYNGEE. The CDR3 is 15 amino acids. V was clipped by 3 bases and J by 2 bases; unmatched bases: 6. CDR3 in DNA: TGTGCCAGCAGCGCCGGGACAGGGTCCCCCTACGAGCAGTACTTC. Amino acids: CASSAGTGSPYEQYF.

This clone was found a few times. CDR3 nucleotides: TGTGCCAGCAGCGACAGGGCCATGAACACTGAAGCTTTCTTT. It encodes CASSDRAMNTEAFF. The rearrangement joins TRBV7-9 to TRBJ1-1; 7 bases match TRBD1. V lost 5 bases to trimming and J lost 0 bases; unmatched junction nucleotides: 3. The CDR3 spans 14 residues. Germline loops: CDR1 SEHNR, CDR2 FQNEAQ (reference sequence).

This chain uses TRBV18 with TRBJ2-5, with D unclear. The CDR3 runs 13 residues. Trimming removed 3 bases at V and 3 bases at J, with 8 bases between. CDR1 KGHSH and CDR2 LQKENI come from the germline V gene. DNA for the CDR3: TGTGCCAGCTCACCGCGGCCAGAAGAGACCCAGTACTTC. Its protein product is CASSPRPEETQYF.

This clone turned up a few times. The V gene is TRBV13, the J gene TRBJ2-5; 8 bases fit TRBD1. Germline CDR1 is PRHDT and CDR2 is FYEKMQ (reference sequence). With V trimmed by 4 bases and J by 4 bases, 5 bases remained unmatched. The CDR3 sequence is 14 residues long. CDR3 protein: CASSSGQGGETQYF. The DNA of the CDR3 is TGTGCCAGCAGCTCCGGACAGGGTGGAGAGACCCAGTACTTC.

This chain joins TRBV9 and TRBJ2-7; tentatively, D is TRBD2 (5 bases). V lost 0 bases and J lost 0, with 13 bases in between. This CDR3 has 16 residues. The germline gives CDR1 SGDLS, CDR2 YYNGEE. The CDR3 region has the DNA TGTGCCAGCAGCGTAGGCTGGCGGGTGGGCTCCTACGAGCAGTACTTC. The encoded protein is CASSVGWRVGSYEQYF.

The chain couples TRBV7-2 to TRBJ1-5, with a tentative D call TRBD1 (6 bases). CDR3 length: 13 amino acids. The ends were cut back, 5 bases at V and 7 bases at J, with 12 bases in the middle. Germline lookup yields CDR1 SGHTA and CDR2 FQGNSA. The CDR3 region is CASSPQGGQPQHF. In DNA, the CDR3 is TGTGCCAGCAGCCCACAGGGCGGACAGCCCCAGCATTTT. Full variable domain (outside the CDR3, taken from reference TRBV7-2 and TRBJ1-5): GAGVSQSPSNKVTEKGKDVELRCDPISGHTALYWYRQSLGQGLEFLIYFQGNSAPDKSGLPSDRFSAERTGGSVSTLTIQRTQQEDSAVYLCASSPQGGQPQHFGDGTRLSIL.

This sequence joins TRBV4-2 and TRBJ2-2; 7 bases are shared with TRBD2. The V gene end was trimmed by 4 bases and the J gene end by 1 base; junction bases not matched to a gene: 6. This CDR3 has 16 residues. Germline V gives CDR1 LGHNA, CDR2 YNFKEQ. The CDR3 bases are TGTGCCAGCAGCCCCCTAGAGCGGGGGAACACCGGGGAGCTGTTTTTT. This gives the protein CASSPLERGNTGELFF.

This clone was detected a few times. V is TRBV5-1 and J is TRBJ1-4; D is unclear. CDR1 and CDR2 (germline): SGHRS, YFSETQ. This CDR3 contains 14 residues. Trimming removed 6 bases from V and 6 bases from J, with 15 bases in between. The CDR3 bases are TGCGCCAGCACGGGTGGAGGGTTGGATGAAAAACTGTTTTTT. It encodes CASTGGGLDEKLFF.

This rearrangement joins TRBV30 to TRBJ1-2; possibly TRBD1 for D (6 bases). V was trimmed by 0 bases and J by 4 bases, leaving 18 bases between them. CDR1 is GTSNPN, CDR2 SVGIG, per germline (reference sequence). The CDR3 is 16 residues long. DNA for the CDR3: TGTGCCTGGAGTGTCCCACCCCCCCAGGACAGCTATGGCTACACCTTC. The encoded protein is CAWSVPPPQDSYGYTF.

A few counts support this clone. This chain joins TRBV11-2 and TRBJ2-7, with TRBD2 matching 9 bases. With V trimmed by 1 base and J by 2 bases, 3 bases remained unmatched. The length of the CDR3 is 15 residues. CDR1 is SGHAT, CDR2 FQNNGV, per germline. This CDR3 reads CASSLVAGGTYEQYF. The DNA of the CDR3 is TGTGCCAGCAGCTTAGTGGCGGGGGGGACCTACGAGCAGTACTTC. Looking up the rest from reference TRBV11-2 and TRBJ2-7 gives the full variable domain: EAGVAQSPRYKIIEKRQSVAFWCNPISGHATLYWYQQILGQGPKLLIQFQNNGVVDDSQLPKDRFSAERLKGVDSTLKIQPAKLEDSAVYLCASSLVAGGTYEQYFGPGTRLTVT.

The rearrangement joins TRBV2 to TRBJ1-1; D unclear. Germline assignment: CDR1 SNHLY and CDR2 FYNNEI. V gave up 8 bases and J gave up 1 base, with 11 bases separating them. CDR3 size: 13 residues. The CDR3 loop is CASSPNGNTEAFF. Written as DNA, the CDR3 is TGTGCCAGCTCTCCCAACGGGAACACTGAAGCTTTCTTT.

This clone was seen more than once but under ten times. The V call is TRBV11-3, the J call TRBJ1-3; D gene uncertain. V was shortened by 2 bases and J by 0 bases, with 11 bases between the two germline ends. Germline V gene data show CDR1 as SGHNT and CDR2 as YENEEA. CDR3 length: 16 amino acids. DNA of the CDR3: TGTGCCAGCAGCTTACCGTTAGATCACTCTGGAAACACCATATATTTT. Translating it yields CASSLPLDHSGNTIYF.

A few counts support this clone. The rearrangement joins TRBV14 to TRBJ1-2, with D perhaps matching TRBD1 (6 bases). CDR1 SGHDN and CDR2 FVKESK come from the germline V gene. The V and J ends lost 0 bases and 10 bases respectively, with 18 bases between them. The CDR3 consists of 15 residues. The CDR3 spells CASSQDHSGGADYTF. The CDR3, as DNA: TGTGCCAGCAGCCAAGATCATTCGGGGGGCGCGGACTACACCTTC.

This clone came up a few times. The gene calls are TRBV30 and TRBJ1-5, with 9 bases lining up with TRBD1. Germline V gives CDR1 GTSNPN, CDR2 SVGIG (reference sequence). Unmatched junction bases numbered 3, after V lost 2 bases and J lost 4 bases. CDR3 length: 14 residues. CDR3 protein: CAWSWGQGNQPQHF. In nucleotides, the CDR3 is TGTGCCTGGAGTTGGGGACAGGGTAATCAGCCCCAGCATTTT.

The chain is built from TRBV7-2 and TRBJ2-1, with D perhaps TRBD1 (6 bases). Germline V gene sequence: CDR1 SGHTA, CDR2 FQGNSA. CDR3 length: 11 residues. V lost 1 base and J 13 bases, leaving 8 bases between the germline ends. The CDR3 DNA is TGTGCCAGCAGCTTAGACAGGGTTCAGTTCTTC. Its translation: CASSLDRVQFF. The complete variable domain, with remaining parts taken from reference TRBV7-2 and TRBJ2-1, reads GAGVSQSPSNKVTEKGKDVELRCDPISGHTALYWYRQSLGQGLEFLIYFQGNSAPDKSGLPSDRFSAERTGGSVSTLTIQRTQQEDSAVYLCASSLDRVQFFGPGTRLTVL.

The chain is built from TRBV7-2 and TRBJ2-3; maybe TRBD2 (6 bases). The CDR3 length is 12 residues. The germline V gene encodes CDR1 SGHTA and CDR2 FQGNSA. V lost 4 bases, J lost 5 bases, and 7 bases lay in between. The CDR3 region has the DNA TGTGCCAGCAGCTCTAGCGTAGATACGCAGTATTTT. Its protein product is CASSSSVDTQYF.

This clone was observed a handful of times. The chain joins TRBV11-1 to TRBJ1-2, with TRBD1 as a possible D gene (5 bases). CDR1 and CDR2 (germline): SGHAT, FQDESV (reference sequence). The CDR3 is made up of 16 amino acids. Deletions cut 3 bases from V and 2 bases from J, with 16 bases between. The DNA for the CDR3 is TGTGCCAGCAGCTTCGCTTCGGGACTCCTGAACTATGGCTACACCTTC. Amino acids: CASSFASGLLNYGYTF.

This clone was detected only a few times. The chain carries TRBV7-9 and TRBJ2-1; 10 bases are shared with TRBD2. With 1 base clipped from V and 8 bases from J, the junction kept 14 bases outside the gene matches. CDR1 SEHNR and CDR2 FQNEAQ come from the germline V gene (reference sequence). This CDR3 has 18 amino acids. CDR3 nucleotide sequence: TGTGCCAGCAGCTTAGGGTTCCCAGCGGGGGGGACGCGCCATGAGCAGTTCTTC. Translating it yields CASSLGFPAGGTRHEQFF.

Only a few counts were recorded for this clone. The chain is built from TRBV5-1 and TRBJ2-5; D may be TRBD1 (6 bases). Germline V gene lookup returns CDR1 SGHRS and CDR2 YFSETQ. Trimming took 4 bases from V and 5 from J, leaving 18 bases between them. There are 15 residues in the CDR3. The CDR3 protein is CASSLTGTPAETQYF. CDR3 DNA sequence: TGCGCCAGCAGCCTAACCGGGACACCAGCCGAGACCCAGTACTTC.